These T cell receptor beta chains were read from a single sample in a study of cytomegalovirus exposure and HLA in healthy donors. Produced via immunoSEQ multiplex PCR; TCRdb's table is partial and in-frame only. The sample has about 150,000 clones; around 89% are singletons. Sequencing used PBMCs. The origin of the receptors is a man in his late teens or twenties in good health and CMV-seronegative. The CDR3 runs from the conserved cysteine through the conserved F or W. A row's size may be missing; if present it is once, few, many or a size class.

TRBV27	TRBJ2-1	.	CASSISGAYNEQFF
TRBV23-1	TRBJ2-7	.	CASSRNIGRRDCAIYEQYF
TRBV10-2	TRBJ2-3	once	CASRRGLDTDTQYF
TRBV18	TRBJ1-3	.	CASSLGGISGNTIYF
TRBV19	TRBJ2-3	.	CASSQGLVGADTQYF
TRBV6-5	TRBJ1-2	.	CASSSPIQGNYGYTF
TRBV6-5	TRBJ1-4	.	CASQTGSTREKLFF
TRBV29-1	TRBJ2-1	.	CSVAQAEQFF
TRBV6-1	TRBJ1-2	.	CASSKFPQGAHGYTF
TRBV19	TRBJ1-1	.	CASSGTLLTEAFF
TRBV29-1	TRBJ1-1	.	CSPKAAGGLNTEAFF